The clone carrying this T cell receptor beta chain was picked up a small number of times. The record originates from a study of T-cell reconstitution after alpha-beta-depleted transplantation in children. Unique molecular identifiers were incorporated during preparation of the TCRbeta library. TCRdb passed the PCR reads through MiXCR, listing each CDR3 protein once. This table has about 580,000 distinct CDR3 sequences, roughly 23% appearing once. The CDR3 contains 23 residues. V lost 4 bases and J lost 2; bases outside the gene matches: 24. CDR1 is MNHEY and CDR2 is SVGEGT in the germline V gene. This specimen was PBMCs, mostly from graft donor cells, taken 360 days after TCRalphabeta/CD19-depleted stem cell transplant. The clonotype comes from a boy younger than two who had a stem cell transplant for acute myeloid leukemia, so the T cells may come from the graft donor. The chain joins TRBV6-2 or TRBV6-3 to TRBJ2-3, with 13 bases aligning to TRBD2. CDR3 sequence (DNA): TGTGCCAGCAGTTCTGGACTAGCGGGAGACGAACCTTCCGTTTTATGGGACACAGATACGCAGTATTTT. It codes for CASSSGLAGDEPSVLWDTDTQYF.